The sequence of this TCR beta chain was determined in a study of T cells after posttransplantation cyclophosphamide listed by TCRdb under 2016. A note on the overall study: T cell repertoire reconstitution was tracked by TRB sequencing after myeloablative bone marrow transplantation in which posttransplantation cyclophosphamide was used as GVHD prophylaxis. Antigen receptor sequencing covered samples from 35 PTCy-treated patients and 16 of their related bone marrow donors. Blood from all 35 or so PTCy patients with 1-year posttransplant specimens was subjected to TRB sequencing. TRB sequencing was also done on up to roughly 3 additional blood samples from 2 to 5.2 years after transplant in 3 patients, and on pretransplant blood from a handful of patients. Because TRA and TRB clonality correlated tightly in ten or so samples, later TCR analyses were limited to TRB. Public TRB sequences were queried against a database of over 3,600 sequences associated with responses to pathogens, tumor antigens, self-antigens and alloantigens. Study-wide conclusions, independent of this receptor: The TRB repertoires of T cells infiltrating skin or the GI tract showed only limited overlap with the TRB repertoires found in blood. At 1-2 months, donor-recipient similarity was low but rose over the first year, and the later blood repertoires were often dominated by donor CD8+ memory clones. Across the roughly 40 patients, TRB clonality was highly associated with recipient CMV seropositivity and CMV reactivation, and diversity with PTCy was similar to that in the CNI/methotrexate controls.

The CDR3 sequence holds 11 residues, the cysteine and phenylalanine included. CDR3 DNA is the only sequence kept; it has 33 bases, read in frame from the first base. Trimming costs V 3 bases and J 8 bases, and their ends lie 7 bases apart. Peripheral blood samples were provided by related bone marrow donors on the day of marrow donation. Peripheral blood and bone marrow mononuclear cells were isolated by Ficoll-Hypaque density centrifugation and were cryopreserved. This clone was counted many times. Its target antigen remains unknown. Within one base of it there is no much larger clone, and no base qualities were kept. Genomic DNA was used for TRB sequencing, which was performed with the immunoSEQ assay at survey resolution or with the hsTCRB kit. The study's own analysis went as follows. Initial read processing used immunoSEQ software, and repertoire analyses used the LymphoSeq R package. For each TRB dataset, clonality was calculated as 1 minus normalized Shannon entropy, and the Gini coefficient was computed as well. To infer phenotypes in unsorted samples, TRB sequences from sorted subsets of the recipient or donor were mapped onto the unsorted samples of the same recipient. Not all clones reach the TCRdb copy of this immuneACCESS table, which keeps in-frame sequences only. Checked studies attribute under half of the gap to unresolved V genes and leave the rest unexplained. V and J calls and clone size come straight from that table; D and trimming were deduced from the DNA. For this sample, over 25,000 clones are listed, none of them singletons. More than 4.5% of the sample belongs to the ten largest clones.

The sample was PBMCs. This receptor was identified in a woman aged 25 to 39 in good health and a related stem cell transplant donor. The chain is encoded by TRBV12-3 or TRBV12-4 joined to TRBJ1-2, with a weak D call of TRBD1 (5 bases match). The CDR3 sequence is CASSLGLGYTF. Read as DNA, the sequence is TGTGCCAGCAGTTTGGGGCTAGGCTACACCTTC.